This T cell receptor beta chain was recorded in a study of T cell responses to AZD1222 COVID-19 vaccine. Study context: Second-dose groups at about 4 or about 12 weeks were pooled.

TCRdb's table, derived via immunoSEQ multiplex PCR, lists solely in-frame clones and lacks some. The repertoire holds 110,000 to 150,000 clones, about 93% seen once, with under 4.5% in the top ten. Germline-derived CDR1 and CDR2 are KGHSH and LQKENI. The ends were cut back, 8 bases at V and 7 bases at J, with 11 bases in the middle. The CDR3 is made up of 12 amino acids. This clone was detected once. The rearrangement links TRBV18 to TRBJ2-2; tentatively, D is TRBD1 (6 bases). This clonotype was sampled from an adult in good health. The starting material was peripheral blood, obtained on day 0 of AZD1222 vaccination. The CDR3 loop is CASGQNFGELFF. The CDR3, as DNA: TGTGCCAGCGGACAGAATTTCGGGGAGCTGTTTTTT. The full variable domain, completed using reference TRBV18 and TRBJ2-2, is NAGVMQNPRHLVRRRGQEARLRCSPMKGHSHVYWYRQLPEEGLKFMVYLQKENIIDESGMPKERFSAEFPKEGPSILRIQQVVRGDSAAYFCASGQNFGELFFGEGSRLTVL.